This TCR beta chain emerged from a study of blood T cell repertoires in COVID-19 (dated by TCRdb to the early 2020s). Context from the whole study: Samples from collaborators originated in the United States, Italy and Spain and spanned both the acute and convalescent phases of COVID-19. The prospective study material was composed of cDNA or gDNA derived from T cells, B-cell-depleted T cells, or PBMCs. Deeply sampled blood TCRbeta repertoires from subjects exposed to, actively infected with, or recovered from COVID-19 were included in the dataset. A freely available public database, intended as a resource for researchers studying the immune response to SARS-CoV-2, is where the repertoires were released. The samples were drawn from two sources: the first 160 participants of the ongoing ImmuneRACE study, and 1,000 to 1,500 subjects contributed by 6 global collaborators. Sample metadata almost always included a de-identified subject ID, COVID-19 status, age in years and sex. Where HLA class I and class II types were available, the types were taken from metadata supplied by the sample provider, not from assay-based typing. Results the study describes overall, beyond this receptor: The quantity of clinical and demographic metadata differed by source and by participant and was supplied without curation.

Based on the germline V gene, the CDR1 and CDR2 sequences are SGHRS and YFSETQ. Relative to germline, V is 0 bases shorter and J is 6 bases shorter, with 13 bases between their ends. The CDR3, from cysteine to phenylalanine, totals 15 residues. Only the CDR3 DNA stays, 45 bases, in frame from base 1. Collaborating institutions collected whole blood in K2EDTA tubes following their own protocols. For TCRbeta analysis, collaborators shipped samples in one of three forms: frozen whole blood, isolated PBMCs, or DNA extracted from either of those sample types. TCRbeta CDR3 regions were amplified from genomic DNA using the immunoSEQ Assay, a bias-controlled multiplex PCR. From the authors' description of their analysis: The number of nucleated cells in each sample was estimated by amplification of reference gene primers within the assay. To quantify the absolute abundance of each unique TCRbeta CDR3 rearrangement, sequence reads were collapsed and filtered. For each sample, productive Simpson clonality was calculated as the square root of Simpson's diversity index over productive rearrangements. This is the immuneACCESS table as TCRdb keeps it, with only in-frame sequences that have V and J called. A part of the clones is gone; compared with another copy, unresolved V genes explain less than half, and the rest is unexplained. The V and J calls and the clone size are those of that table, but D and trimming were determined from the DNA. The sample table holds around 150,000 clones, of which under 95% were seen once. Jointly, the top ten make up 18% of the sample.

In regard to this clone: Its antigen is not yet known. No base qualities exist here, and no much larger clone lies one base off it.

The chain uses TRBV5-1 and TRBJ1-5, and perhaps TRBD1 as D gene, on 6 matching bases. The receptor was derived from a man in his 60s with active or convalescent COVID-19. Material for sequencing was peripheral blood. The DNA is TGCGCCAGCAGCTTGGACGGGACATTCATTCAGCCCCAGCATTTT. This sequence encodes CASSLDGTFIQPQHF.